The clone carrying this T cell receptor beta chain was observed a single time. This sample was included in a study of blood T cells in healthy people across ages. Germline CDR1 is DFQATT and CDR2 is SNEGSKA (reference sequence). The V end lost 0 bases, the J end lost 6 bases, and 10 bases lay between the germline ends. This CDR3 has 13 residues. PCR was performed a second time for about 7 to 11 cycles using a sample-barcoded 5' primer and a J-beta primer mix. Using its own MiXCR run on the 5' RACE reads, TCRdb lists one record per CDR3 protein. The sample has around 800,000 distinct CDR3 sequences, around half seen once.

This chain connects TRBV20-1 to TRBJ2-3; D is unclear. The sample comprised blood. This sequence was found in a man of 80 years or more in good health. The CDR3 bases are TGCAGTGCTAGAGATCCCCCCCTGGATACGCAGTATTTT. Its translation: CSARDPPLDTQYF.